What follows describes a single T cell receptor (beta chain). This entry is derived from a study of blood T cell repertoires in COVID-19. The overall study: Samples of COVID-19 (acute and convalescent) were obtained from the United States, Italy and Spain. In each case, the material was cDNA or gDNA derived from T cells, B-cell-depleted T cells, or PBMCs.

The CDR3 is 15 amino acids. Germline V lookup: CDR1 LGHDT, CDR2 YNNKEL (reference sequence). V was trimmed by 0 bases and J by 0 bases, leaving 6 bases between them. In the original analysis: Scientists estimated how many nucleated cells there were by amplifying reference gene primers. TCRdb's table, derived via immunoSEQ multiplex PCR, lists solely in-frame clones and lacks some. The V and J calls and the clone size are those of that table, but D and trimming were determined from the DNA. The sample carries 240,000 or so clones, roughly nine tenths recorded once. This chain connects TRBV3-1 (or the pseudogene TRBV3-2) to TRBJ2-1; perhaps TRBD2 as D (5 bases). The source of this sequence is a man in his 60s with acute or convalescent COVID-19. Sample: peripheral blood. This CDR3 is CASSQERGSYNEQFF. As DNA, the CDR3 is TGTGCCAGCAGCCAAGAACGGGGCTCCTACAATGAGCAGTTCTTC.